Following are 11 T cell receptor beta chains from one sample sequenced in a study of spatial heterogeneity in lung cancer. MiXCR, run by TCRdb on the 5' RACE reads, gives a single entry per CDR3 protein. This sample yields about 110,000 distinct CDR3 sequences, of which 10% to 11% are seen a single time; 24% belongs to the top ten. Time point indicated: blood at routine non-recurrence follow-up after resection. The material sequenced was PBMCs, taken at follow-up. These TCRs come from a female donor with early-stage non-small cell lung cancer.

This clonotype was counted between two and nine times. This chain connects TRBV11-1 to TRBJ2-1, with D possibly matching TRBD2 (6 bases). CDR1 is SGHAT, CDR2 FQDESV, per germline (reference sequence). The germline V and J ends were trimmed by 1 base and 7 bases, with 14 bases remaining between them. The CDR3 consists of 15 residues. The CDR3 DNA reads TGTGCCAGCAGCTTAGACGGGACTCCAGAGAATGAGCAGTTCTTC. Protein product: CASSLDGTPENEQFF.

This chain uses TRBV14 with TRBJ1-2, with D maybe TRBD1 (6 bases). Germline assignment: CDR1 SGHDN and CDR2 FVKESK. Deletions cut 4 bases from V and 5 bases from J, with 20 bases between. CDR3 length: 16 amino acids. CDR3 residues: CASSPIRGGVLYGYTF. CDR3 DNA: TGTGCCAGCAGCCCCATTCGAGGGGGGGTATTATATGGCTACACCTTC.

This clonotype has just a few counts. The rearrangement joins TRBV4-2 to TRBJ2-1, with D maybe TRBD2 (5 bases). Looked up from germline, CDR1 is LGHNA and CDR2 is YNFKEQ. Between the trimmed V and J ends, which lost 7 bases and 9 bases, there was a span of 19 bases. The CDR3 has 14 residues. The CDR3 protein is CASNKFGDEGEQFF. The CDR3 nucleotides read TGTGCCAGCAATAAATTTGGGGATGAGGGTGAGCAGTTCTTC.

In this sample, this clonotype turned up a few times. The chain joins TRBV29-1 to TRBJ2-3; D ambiguous. The CDR3 runs 15 residues. Deletions cut 3 bases from V and 2 bases from J, with 15 bases between. CDR1 is SQVTM, CDR2 ANQGSEA, per germline. The CDR3 coding sequence is TGCAGCGTTGAGGAAGGTTTGGGTAACACAGATACGCAGTATTTT. It codes for CSVEEGLGNTDTQYF.

This clonotype was detected only a few times. The J gene is TRBJ2-3, the V gene TRBV29-1, with D tentatively TRBD1 (5 bases). V lost 5 bases, J lost 1 base, and 7 bases lay in between. The germline V gene has CDR1 SQVTM and CDR2 ANQGSEA. The CDR3 runs to 12 residues. The CDR3 loop reads CSVQQGTDTQYF. CDR3 coding DNA: TGCAGCGTTCAACAGGGCACAGATACGCAGTATTTT.

The sample holds many counts of this clonotype. The V gene is TRBV15, the J gene TRBJ1-3; D not resolved. This CDR3 region has 18 residues. Germline V CDR1 and CDR2: LNHNV, YYDKDF (reference sequence). V lost 0 bases to trimming and J lost 2 bases, with 17 bases between them. The CDR3: CATSRELTTQLAGNTIYF. The DNA of the CDR3 is TGTGCCACCAGCAGAGAGCTTACTACCCAGCTGGCTGGAAACACCATATATTTT.

This clonotype was counted ten times or more. V is TRBV12-3 or TRBV12-4 and J is TRBJ1-1; TRBD1 is a possible D gene (5 bases). Trimming stripped 5 bases from V and 5 bases from J, with 15 bases between. The CDR3 is made up of 14 amino acids. The CDR3 spells CASSAREGMTEAFF. DNA for the CDR3: TGTGCCAGCAGTGCCCGAGAGGGGATGACTGAAGCTTTCTTT.

This clonotype was seen many times. The gene calls are TRBV11-2 and TRBJ2-1; D ambiguous. The CDR3 covers 14 residues. CDR1 is SGHAT and CDR2 is FQNNGV in the germline V gene. Trimming took off 5 bases at V and 9 bases at J, with 17 bases between the two ends. The CDR3 is CASSHIKRWSEQFF. The CDR3 DNA sequence: TGTGCCAGCAGCCATATCAAGCGATGGAGTGAGCAGTTCTTC.

This clonotype was seen just once. V usage is TRBV28 and J usage is TRBJ2-1; TRBD2 agrees at 7 bases. The CDR3 contains 16 residues. Trimming removed 6 bases from V and 0 bases from J; junction bases left unmatched: 8. CDR1 is MDHEN and CDR2 is SYDVKM in the germline V gene. In nucleotides, the CDR3 is TGTGCCAGCAGCCCACGGGAGGAATCCTCCTACAATGAGCAGTTCTTC. Protein product: CASSPREESSYNEQFF.

The gene calls are TRBV7-2 and TRBJ2-3, with 7 bases aligning to TRBD2. The germline gives CDR1 SGHTA, CDR2 FQGNSA. Germline trimming cut 5 bases from V and 3 bases from J; bases unmatched to any gene: 8. CDR3 size: 15 residues. The CDR3 loop reads CASSPPPLATDTQYF. The CDR3 DNA is TGTGCCAGCAGCCCCCCGCCACTAGCGACAGATACGCAGTATTTT.

This clonotype was picked up many times. V gene TRBV30 combines with J gene TRBJ2-5; possibly TRBD2 for D (5 bases). Trimming removed 2 bases from V and 3 bases from J, with 16 bases in between. The V gene's germline CDR1 is GTSNPN and CDR2 SVGIG (reference sequence). CDR3 length: 15 residues. As DNA, the CDR3 is TGTGCCTGGAGTACTGACCTTACGGGGAAAGAGACCCAGTACTTC. Its protein product is CAWSTDLTGKETQYF. The variable domain in full, completed from reference TRBV30 and TRBJ2-5, reads SQTIHQWPATLVQPVGSPLSLECTVEGTSNPNLYWYRQAAGRGLQLLFYSVGIGQISSEVPQNLSASRPQDRQFILSSKKLLLSDSGFYLCAWSTDLTGKETQYFGPGTRLLVL.